This T cell receptor (beta chain) emerged from a study of identical twins. Study findings and constraints: Beta clonotypes that were abundant in cord blood contained fewer insertions, a pattern absent from memory repertoires.

V lost 8 bases and J lost 9; bases outside the gene matches: 10. This CDR3 has 13 residues. Addition of a universal primer site occurred through template switching, and cDNA carried unique molecular identifiers. TCRdb passed the 5' RACE reads through MiXCR, listing each CDR3 protein once. The table lists some 760,000 distinct CDR3 sequences, about 20% of them singletons. This clonotype was seen ten or more times. As yet, its antigen is unknown. The sample also formed part of further work on T cells expressing NK-cell markers. That source notes: Sorted CD3+CD56+NKG2C+, CD3+CD56+NKG2C- and CD3+CD56-NKG2C+ T cells provided the TCR beta repertoires. Dominance of the CD3+CD56-NKG2C+ fraction by these clonotypes also held in four donors.

The sequenced material came from PBMCs. The chain combines TRBV12-3 or TRBV12-4 with TRBJ2-1, with 7 bases aligning to TRBD2. The sequence derives from a woman aged 18-29 years in good health. The CDR3 sequence is CASRTRGGSEQFF. In nucleotides, the CDR3 is TGTGCCAGCCGTACCCGGGGAGGGAGTGAGCAGTTCTTC.